This T cell receptor beta chain appears in the sequencing data of a study of shared clonotypes between healthy human individuals. Study background: Each donor's CD8 memory used one plate, CD8 naive two, each CD4 subset three.

TCRdb's copy holds only in-frame clones and misses some; the assay was immunoSEQ multiplex PCR. Altogether more than 900,000 clones are present, about 84% being singletons, with the ten largest covering around 0.61%. The V end was cut by 6 bases, the J end by 16 bases, with 16 bases between. Germline V gene lookup returns CDR1 MDHEN and CDR2 SYDVKM. This CDR3 comprises 11 residues. A note on this clone: Its antigen is undetermined.

The study, taken as a whole, reports: Among the subsets, naive ones generally showed larger estimated richness than memory ones. Specimens sampled were limited to blood, with tissue repertoires likely differing.

The receptor's source is a man between 18 and 29 years old in good health. Some clones in this sample may be carry-over from other donors' samples. Sequencing was done on a sample of memory CD4+ T cells from PBMCs. The subset here: CD45RA-negative fraction. V usage is TRBV28 and J usage is TRBJ1-5, with D maybe TRBD1 (5 bases). DNA for the CDR3: TGTGCCAGCAGCCCTGGGGACCCCAGACATTTT. It is translated as CASSPGDPRHF.